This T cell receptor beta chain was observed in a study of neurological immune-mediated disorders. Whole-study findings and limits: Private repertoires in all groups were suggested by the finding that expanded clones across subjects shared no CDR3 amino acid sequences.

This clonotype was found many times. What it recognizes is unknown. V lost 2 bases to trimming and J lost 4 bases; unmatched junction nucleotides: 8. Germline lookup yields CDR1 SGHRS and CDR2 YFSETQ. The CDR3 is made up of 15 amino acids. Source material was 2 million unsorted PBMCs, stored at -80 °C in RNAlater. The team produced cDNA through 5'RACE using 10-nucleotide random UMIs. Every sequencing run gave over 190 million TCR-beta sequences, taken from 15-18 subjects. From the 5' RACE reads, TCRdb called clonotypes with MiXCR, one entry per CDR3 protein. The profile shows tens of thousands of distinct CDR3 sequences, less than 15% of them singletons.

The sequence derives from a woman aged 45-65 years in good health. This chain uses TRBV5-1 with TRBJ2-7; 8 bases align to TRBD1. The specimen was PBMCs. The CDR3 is CASSFRGQDVYEQYF. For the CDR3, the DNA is TGCGCCAGCAGCTTCCGGGGACAGGACGTTTACGAGCAGTACTTC.